This is a list of T cell receptor beta chains from one sample in a study of T cell responses to AZD1222 COVID-19 vaccine. Assay used: immunoSEQ multiplex PCR; TCRdb lists only in-frame clones, some missing. The sample shows over 55,000 clones, about 83% of them seen only once. The sequences come from peripheral blood, collected on day 0 of AZD1222 vaccination. Source of these receptors: an adult in good health. The conserved cysteine and the conserved F or W are not part of the CDR3 here. The D gene is left open where the match is weak. Clone size appears in some rows only: once, few, many, or a class for an expanded clone.

>TRBJ2-1|NA|13|NA|TRBV6-4
ASSDAQGLHNEQF
>TRBJ2-7|TRBD1|13|once|TRBV6-1
ASSEATGDGYEQY
>TRBJ2-5|TRBD2|15|NA|TRBV2
ASSEAPGGGSQETQY
>TRBJ2-6|NA|16|NA|TRBV4-3
ASSQESEGISGANVLT
>TRBJ1-1|NA|11|few|TRBV29-1
SAERSGNTEAF
>TRBJ1-2|NA|9|few|TRBV20-1
SATTRGGYT
>TRBJ1-1|NA|16|NA|TRBV21-1
ASSGRGDLNFLNTEAF
>TRBJ1-5|NA|10|NA|TRBV12-3/TRBV12-4
ASSLDGQPQH
>TRBJ2-6|NA|13|NA|TRBV2
ASSWVIPGANVLT
>TRBJ2-7|NA|14|NA|TRBV4-1
ASSQDHDEPHYEQY
>TRBJ2-7|TRBD1|12|few|TRBV5-6
ASSPGTGSYEQY
>TRBJ1-5|NA|13|NA|TRBV27
ASSLVGPSNQPQH
>TRBJ2-7|TRBD2|14|NA|TRBV4-1
ASSQVWGGNIYEQY
>TRBJ2-4|NA|11|NA|TRBV6-4
ASSADGAGIQY
>TRBJ1-1|NA|12|once|TRBV19
ASSINGGTGEAF
>TRBJ2-6|NA|9|NA|TRBV20-1
SRSGANVLT
>TRBJ1-4|NA|11|NA|TRBV3-1/TRBV3-2
ASSQGGTEKLF
>TRBJ2-4|TRBD2|10|few|TRBV11-2
ASREAGAIQY
>TRBJ2-3|TRBD2|15|NA|TRBV24-1
ATSDFLSGLTTDTQY
>TRBJ1-2|TRBD1|16|NA|TRBV18
ASSPGTGAPGQPYGYT
>TRBJ2-1|NA|12|NA|TRBV6-5
ASSFAVTYNEQF
>TRBJ1-5|NA|11|NA|TRBV24-1
ATSDQGDQPQH
>TRBJ1-5|NA|12|NA|TRBV7-2
ASSPTWSNQPQH
>TRBJ2-7|NA|11|NA|TRBV6-5
ASSYSLPTEQY
>TRBJ1-1|NA|15|NA|TRBV6-1
ASSENDWVSENTEAF
>TRBJ2-3|TRBD2|16|NA|TRBV4-1
ASSQDISAGVGADTQY
>TRBJ1-4|NA|12|NA|TRBV5-1
ASSIGQLNEKLF
>TRBJ2-7|NA|16|NA|TRBV5-1
ASSLDSVGRAAGYEQY
>TRBJ2-7|TRBD1|15|NA|TRBV7-9
ASSPQGDRPNSYEQY
>TRBJ2-7|TRBD1|12|NA|TRBV5-1
ASSSYRGNDEQY
>TRBJ2-7|TRBD2|15|NA|TRBV18
ASSPPGIGTKDLEQY